What follows are 22 T cell receptor beta chains derived from one specimen sequenced in a study of vaccination and CD4 T cells after COVID-19. Treatment denoted: roughly 10-day PBMC culture with coronavirus spike peptide pools or control peptides (ViraFEST assay). These receptors' targets are unknown. Cultured CD4+ T cells had their DNA profiled by the Oncomine TCR Beta short-read assay. MiXCR was run by TCRdb on the PCR reads, yielding one entry per CDR3 protein. The sample consists of under 25,000 distinct CDR3 sequences, under 60% of them appearing once. Source: CD4+ T cells from blood, cultured in vitro, taken after SARS-CoV-2 vaccination. The receptors here all came from a human donor who had recovered from COVID-19.

This rearrangement joins TRBV9 to TRBJ2-3; perhaps D is TRBD1 or TRBD2 (5 bases each). In germline, CDR1 is SGDLS, CDR2 YYNGEE. This CDR3 comprises 15 residues. V shed 0 bases and J shed 0 bases, with 8 bases lying between them. CDR3 amino acids: CASSVGGDSTDTQYF. CDR3 in DNA: TGTGCCAGCAGCGTAGGAGGGGATAGCACAGATACGCAGTATTTT.

This chain links TRBV9 with TRBJ1-1; possible D gene TRBD1, 6 bases. CDR1 is SGDLS, CDR2 YYNGEE, per germline. This CDR3 has 14 amino acids. Trimming cost V 5 bases and J 2 bases, with 13 bases left between them. CDR3 amino acids: CASSYGQRNTEAFF. For the CDR3, the DNA is TGTGCCAGCAGTTACGGACAGCGTAACACTGAAGCTTTCTTT.

This clonotype was recorded only once. The chain uses TRBV18 and TRBJ1-5; D is uncertain. CDR1 is KGHSH and CDR2 is LQKENI in the germline V gene. Trimming cost V 6 bases and J 3 bases, with 15 bases left between them. The CDR3 totals 15 residues. CDR3 DNA: TGTGCCAGCTCCCCGGTGAGAACCGACAATCAGCCCCAGCATTTT. Protein product: CASSPVRTDNQPQHF. The variable domain in full, with the rest retrieved from reference TRBV18 and TRBJ1-5, is NAGVMQNPRHLVRRRGQEARLRCSPMKGHSHVYWYRQLPEEGLKFMVYLQKENIIDESGMPKERFSAEFPKEGPSILRIQQVVRGDSAAYFCASSPVRTDNQPQHFGDGTRLSIL.

This clonotype was counted only a few times. The gene calls are TRBV10-3 and TRBJ2-3; no definite D call. The germline CDR1 and CDR2 sequences are ENHRY and SYGVKD. Trimming pared 6 bases from V and 9 bases from J, leaving 13 bases between. CDR3 length equals 12 residues. CDR3 loop: CAISDRTNTQYF. The CDR3 bases are TGTGCCATCAGCGACCGAACTAACACGCAGTATTTT.

This rearrangement joins TRBV7-2 to TRBJ1-4, with 7 positions matching TRBD1. Trimming removed 3 bases from V and 0 bases from J; junction bases left unmatched: 4. This CDR3 comprises 16 residues. Germline V gene data show CDR1 as SGHTA and CDR2 as FQGNSA. The CDR3 nucleotides read TGTGCCAGCAGCTTGAACGGACAGGCAACTAATGAAAAACTGTTTTTT. It yields the protein CASSLNGQATNEKLFF.

The CDR3 here is CASSPRLAHNEQFF. DNA for the CDR3: TGTGCCAGCAGCCCACGACTAGCGCACAATGAGCAGTTCTTC. This chain uses TRBV7-2 with TRBJ2-1; TRBD2 matches at 8 bases. V shed 5 bases, J shed 5 bases, and the junction held 5 bases outside the gene matches. CDR1 and CDR2 from the germline V gene are SGHTA and FQGNSA. The CDR3 loop spans 14 amino acids. The full variable domain, in which reference TRBV7-2 and TRBJ2-1 provide the parts outside the CDR3, is GAGVSQSPSNKVTEKGKDVELRCDPISGHTALYWYRQSLGQGLEFLIYFQGNSAPDKSGLPSDRFSAERTGGSVSTLTIQRTQQEDSAVYLCASSPRLAHNEQFFGPGTRLTVL.

The chain links TRBV6-1 to TRBJ1-5; 9 bases match TRBD1. The CDR3 covers 15 residues. The germline V gene encodes CDR1 MNHNS and CDR2 SASEGT. Trimming took 6 bases from V and 1 from J; bases not matched to a gene: 4. This CDR3 is CASSATGGSNQPQHF. CDR3 DNA sequence: TGTGCCAGCAGCGCGACAGGGGGGAGCAATCAGCCCCAGCATTTT.

V gene TRBV6-1 combines with J gene TRBJ1-6; the D is unclear. The CDR3 spans 11 residues. CDR1 and CDR2 (germline): MNHNS, SASEGT. V gave up 7 bases and J gave up 10 bases, with 8 bases separating them. The CDR3 DNA reads as TGTGCCAGCAACCACGGGTCACCCCTCCACTTT. As protein: CASNHGSPLHF.

The DNA of the CDR3 is TGTGCCAGCAGTAACCCAAGTCCGGGACTAGCGGGAGATGAGCAGTTCTTC. It is translated as CASSNPSPGLAGDEQFF. V usage is TRBV28 and J usage is TRBJ2-1, with 14 bases lining up with TRBD2. This CDR3 contains 17 residues. Germline V CDR1 and CDR2: MDHEN, SYDVKM. V lost 5 bases to trimming and J lost 8 bases; unmatched junction nucleotides: 11.

The chain has TRBV6-1 and TRBJ1-2, with D perhaps TRBD1 (6 bases). The CDR3 spans 13 residues. CDR1 MNHNS and CDR2 SASEGT come from the germline V gene. V lost 6 bases and J 3 bases, leaving 11 bases between the germline ends. The CDR3, as DNA: TGTGCCAGCAGGGAGGACAGCCACTATGGCTACACCTTC. As protein: CASREDSHYGYTF.

This chain connects TRBV6-1 to TRBJ1-5; 8 bases line up with TRBD1. This CDR3 spans 14 amino acids. Germline V gene lookup returns CDR1 MNHNS and CDR2 SASEGT. V trimming: 6 bases; J trimming: 5 bases; junction bases outside the gene matches: 6. This CDR3 is CASSRGQGDQPQHF. CDR3 DNA: TGTGCCAGCAGCCGCGGACAGGGCGATCAGCCCCAGCATTTT.

This clonotype appeared a few times. J is TRBJ2-3 and V is TRBV10-3; 10 nucleotides align to TRBD1. The CDR3 sequence is 17 residues long. Germline-derived CDR1 and CDR2 are ENHRY and SYGVKD. J gave up 3 bases and V 6 bases, and 12 bases lay outside the gene matches. The CDR3 DNA reads TGTGCCATCAGGAAGACCGGGACAGGGGACAAAACAGATACGCAGTATTTT. Protein: CAIRKTGTGDKTDTQYF.

This clonotype was found a few times. The genes are TRBV6-1 and TRBJ1-1; TRBD1 matches 9 bases. The CDR3 is 16 amino acids. Trimming removed 6 bases from V and 4 bases from J; junction bases left unmatched: 12. The germline CDR1 and CDR2 sequences are MNHNS and SASEGT. Written as DNA, the CDR3 is TGTGCCAGCAGGCCAATTACGGACAGGGGTGGCACTGAAGCTTTCTTT. Translating gives CASRPITDRGGTEAFF.

This clonotype was counted only a few times. The V call is TRBV30, the J call TRBJ1-6, with unresolved D. Germline CDR1 GTSNPN, CDR2 SVGIG (reference sequence). Trimming took off 3 bases at V and 8 bases at J, with 11 bases between the two ends. The length of the CDR3 is 13 residues. CDR3 DNA: TGTGCCTGGAGAGGGCTTCGGGATTCACCCCTCCACTTT. Its translation: CAWRGLRDSPLHF.

The rearrangement uses TRBV11-2 and TRBJ1-2, with 11 bases fitting TRBD1. CDR3 length: 14 amino acids. The ends lost 4 bases at V and 6 bases at J; junction bases unmatched: 4. The germline V gene encodes CDR1 SGHAT and CDR2 FQNNGV. The CDR3 loop reads CASSSTDRGHGYTF. CDR3 DNA: TGTGCCAGCAGCTCGACGGACAGGGGGCATGGCTACACCTTC.

The table lists this clonotype with a few counts. The chain joins TRBV7-2 to TRBJ1-5, with 8 bases that match TRBD1. V shed 5 bases, J shed 2 bases, and the junction held 11 bases outside the gene matches. The CDR3 is 17 amino acids. Germline-derived CDR1 and CDR2 are SGHTA and FQGNSA. In nucleotides, the CDR3 is TGTGCCAGCAGCGCAGGGACAGGCCCGGGAGGCAATCAGCCCCAGCATTTT. As protein: CASSAGTGPGGNQPQHF.

The chain recombines TRBV7-9 with TRBJ2-1, with TRBD2 matching 7 bases. J gave up 7 bases and V 1 base, and 7 bases lay outside the gene matches. CDR1 is SEHNR and CDR2 is FQNEAQ in the germline V gene (reference sequence). CDR3 length equals 15 residues. The DNA of the CDR3 is TGTGCCAGCAGCTTAGGAAGCGGGACGGCTAATGAGCAGTTCTTC. Protein sequence: CASSLGSGTANEQFF.

Only a few counts were recorded for this clonotype. The J gene is TRBJ2-1, the V gene TRBV24-1; 7 bases are a match to TRBD2. This CDR3 contains 16 residues. Germline V gene lookup returns CDR1 KGHDR and CDR2 SFDVKD. The trim removed 3 bases at V and 3 bases at J, leaving 7 bases unmatched. CDR3 protein: CATSDVSGADYNEQFF. The CDR3 DNA is TGTGCCACCAGTGATGTGAGCGGGGCCGACTACAATGAGCAGTTCTTC.

The chain couples TRBV5-1 to TRBJ2-3; D is possibly TRBD2 (5 bases). The CDR3 has 16 amino acids. Trimming pared 3 bases from V and 0 bases from J, leaving 14 bases between. CDR1 and CDR2 (germline): SGHRS, YFSETQ. CDR3 coding DNA: TGCGCCAGCAGCTCGGGTGCGAGCGGCAGCACAGATACGCAGTATTTT. It codes for CASSSGASGSTDTQYF.

The V and J genes are TRBV11-3 and TRBJ1-1; D is uncertain. V lost 2 bases and J 0 bases, leaving 4 bases between the germline ends. Germline loops: CDR1 SGHNT, CDR2 YENEEA. The CDR3 sequence is 13 residues long. DNA of the CDR3: TGTGCCAGCAGCTTATGGATGAACACTGAAGCTTTCTTT. It encodes CASSLWMNTEAFF.

The chain joins TRBV20-1 to TRBJ2-7; 11 bases agree with TRBD2. The CDR3 sequence is 14 residues long. Germline V gene data show CDR1 as DFQATT and CDR2 as SNEGSKA (reference sequence). V gave up 6 bases and J gave up 2 bases; unmatched junction bases: 6. The CDR3: CSAPPSGGPYEQYF. Written as DNA, the CDR3 is TGCAGTGCCCCCCCTAGCGGGGGGCCCTACGAGCAGTACTTC.

There are a few counts of this clonotype. The chain uses TRBV19 and TRBJ1-5, with D perhaps matching TRBD1 (6 bases). CDR1 is LNHDA and CDR2 is SQIVND in the germline V gene (reference sequence). The germline V and J ends were trimmed by 6 bases and 0 bases, with 15 bases remaining between them. This CDR3 contains 16 residues. The CDR3 sequence is CASRNDRTYSNQPQHF. CDR3 sequence (DNA): TGTGCCAGTAGGAACGACAGGACCTATAGCAATCAGCCCCAGCATTTT.